This TCR beta chain was sequenced during a study of blood T cells in healthy people across ages. The wider study: T cells yielded about one barcoded beta molecule per two cells through template switching. Study findings and constraints: There was a strong correlation between TCR beta diversity and naive T cell percentage.

The germline V gene encodes CDR1 MNHNS and CDR2 SASEGT. The CDR3 is made up of 16 amino acids. J lost 3 bases, V lost 3 bases, and 4 bases had no gene match. Turning to this clonotype: Its antigen is currently unknown.

Using a J-beta primer mix together with a sample-barcoded 5' primer, a second PCR was run for about 7 to 12 cycles. Every cDNA was tagged by a template-switch adaptor with 12 random nucleotides. MiXCR, applied by TCRdb to the 5' RACE reads, yields one record per CDR3 protein. The sample holds approximately 350,000 distinct CDR3 sequences, approximately 52% seen once. V gene TRBV6-1 combines with J gene TRBJ2-3; 12 nucleotides align to TRBD2. Sequenced material: blood. This TCR came from a man in his fifties or sixties in good health. Written as DNA, the CDR3 is TGTGCCAGCAGTGACAGGACTAGCGGGACGACAGATACGCAGTATTTT. Encoded protein: CASSDRTSGTTDTQYF.